This T cell receptor (beta chain) was sequenced in a study of CD8 T cells in Susac syndrome. In blood CD8+ and CD4+ T cells, TCR beta underwent sequencing. TEMRA cells were FACS-enriched, and CD8+ and CD4+ T cells were isolated negatively. When the RNA was reverse transcribed, random hexamers were used with an input of 0.5 to 1 ug. TCRdb fed the immunoSEQ multiplex PCR reads into MiXCR, producing one record per CDR3 protein. The sample has over 100,000 distinct CDR3 sequences, around 97% seen once. V was shortened by 0 bases and J by 10 bases, with 8 bases between the two germline ends. Germline values: CDR1 SGDLS, CDR2 YYNGEE. The CDR3 spans 13 residues.

Sequencing was performed on CD4+ T cells from PBMCs. This chain links TRBV9 with TRBJ1-6; D is possibly TRBD1 (6 bases). This receptor was taken from a human donor in good health. CDR3 region: CASSVGGGSPLHF. CDR3 bases: TGTGCCAGCAGCGTAGGAGGGGGATCACCCCTCCACTTT.